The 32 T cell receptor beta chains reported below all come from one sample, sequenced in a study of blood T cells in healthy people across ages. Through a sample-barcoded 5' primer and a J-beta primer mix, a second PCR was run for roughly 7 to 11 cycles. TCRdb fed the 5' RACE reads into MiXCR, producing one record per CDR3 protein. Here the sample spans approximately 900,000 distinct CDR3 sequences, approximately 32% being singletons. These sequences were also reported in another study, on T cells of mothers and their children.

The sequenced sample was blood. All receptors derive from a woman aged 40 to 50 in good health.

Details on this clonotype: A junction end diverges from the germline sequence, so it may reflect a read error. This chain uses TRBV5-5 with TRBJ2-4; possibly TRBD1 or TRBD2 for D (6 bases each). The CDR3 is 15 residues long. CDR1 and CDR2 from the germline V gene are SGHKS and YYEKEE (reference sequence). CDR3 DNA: TGTGCCAACAGCAACCTAGAGGGGGGCTTCGAGGAGCAGTACTTC. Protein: CANSNLEGGFEEQYF.

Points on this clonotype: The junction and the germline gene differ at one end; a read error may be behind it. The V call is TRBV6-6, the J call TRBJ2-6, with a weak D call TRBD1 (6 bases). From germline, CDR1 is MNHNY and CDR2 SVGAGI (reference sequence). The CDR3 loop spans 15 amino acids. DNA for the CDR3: TGTGCCAGCAGTCTTACAGGGTCTGGGGTCAACGTCCCGACTTTC. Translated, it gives CASSLTGSGVNVPTF.

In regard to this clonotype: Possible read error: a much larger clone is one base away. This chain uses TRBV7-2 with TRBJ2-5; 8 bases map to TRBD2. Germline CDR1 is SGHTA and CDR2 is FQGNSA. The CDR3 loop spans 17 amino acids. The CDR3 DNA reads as TGTGCCAGCAGCTTAAGTCCGGGGACTAGTGTAGAAGAGACCCTGTACTTC. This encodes CASSLSPGTSVEETLYF.

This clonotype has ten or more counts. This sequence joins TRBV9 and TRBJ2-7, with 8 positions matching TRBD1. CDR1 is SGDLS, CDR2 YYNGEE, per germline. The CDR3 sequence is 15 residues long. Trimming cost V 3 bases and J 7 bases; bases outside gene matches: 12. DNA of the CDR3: TGTGCCAGCAGCGCAGAGGACAGGGACCGGGGTGAGCAGTACTTC. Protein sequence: CASSAEDRDRGEQYF.

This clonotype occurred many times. DNA of the CDR3: TGTGCCACGGAAAGGACAGGGGAAAATGAGCAGTTCTTC. It codes for CATERTGENEQFF. The rearrangement links TRBV15 to TRBJ2-1, with TRBD1 identical over 9 bases. After removal of 9 bases from V and 7 bases from J, the junction contained 7 bases not matched to a gene. The CDR3 has 13 residues. Germline lookup yields CDR1 LNHNV and CDR2 YYDKDF (reference sequence).

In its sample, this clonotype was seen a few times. The CDR3 sequence is CASSLDGGGRGYNSPLHF. CDR3 coding DNA: TGTGCCAGCAGCTTAGATGGTGGGGGCAGGGGTTATAATTCACCCCTCCACTTT. The rearrangement links TRBV7-9 to TRBJ1-6, with a tentative D call TRBD1 (6 bases). This CDR3 has 18 residues. V shed 1 base and J shed 4 bases, with 17 bases lying between them. CDR1 SEHNR and CDR2 FQNEAQ come from the germline V gene (reference sequence).

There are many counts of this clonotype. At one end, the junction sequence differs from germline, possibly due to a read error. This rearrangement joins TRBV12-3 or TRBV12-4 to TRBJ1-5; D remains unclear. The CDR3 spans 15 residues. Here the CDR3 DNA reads TGTGCCAGCAGCTTAGTGGGGTCTAGCAATCAGCCCCAGCATTTT. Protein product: CASSLVGSSNQPQHF.

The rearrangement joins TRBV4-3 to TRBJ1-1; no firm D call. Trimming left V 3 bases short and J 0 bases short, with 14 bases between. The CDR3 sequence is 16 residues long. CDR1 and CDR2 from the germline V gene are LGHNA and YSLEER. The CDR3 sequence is CASSQRVAYMNTEAFF. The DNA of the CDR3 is TGCGCCAGCAGCCAGCGGGTCGCTTACATGAACACTGAAGCTTTCTTT.

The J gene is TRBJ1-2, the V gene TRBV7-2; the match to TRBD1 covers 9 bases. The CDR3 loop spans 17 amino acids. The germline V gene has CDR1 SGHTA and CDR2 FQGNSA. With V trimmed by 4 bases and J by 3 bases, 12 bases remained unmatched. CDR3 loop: CASSSPPTGGGYYGYTF. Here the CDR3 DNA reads TGTGCCAGCAGCTCTCCTCCAACAGGGGGCGGTTACTATGGCTACACCTTC. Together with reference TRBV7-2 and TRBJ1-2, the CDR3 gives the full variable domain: GAGVSQSPSNKVTEKGKDVELRCDPISGHTALYWYRQSLGQGLEFLIYFQGNSAPDKSGLPSDRFSAERTGGSVSTLTIQRTQQEDSAVYLCASSSPPTGGGYYGYTFGSGTRLTVV.

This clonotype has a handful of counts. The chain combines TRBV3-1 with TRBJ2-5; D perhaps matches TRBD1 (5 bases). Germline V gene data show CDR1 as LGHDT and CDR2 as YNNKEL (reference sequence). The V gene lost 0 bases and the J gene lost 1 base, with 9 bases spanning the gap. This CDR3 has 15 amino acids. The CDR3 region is CASSQDQGSQETQYF. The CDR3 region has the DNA TGTGCCAGCAGCCAAGATCAGGGTAGCCAAGAGACCCAGTACTTC.

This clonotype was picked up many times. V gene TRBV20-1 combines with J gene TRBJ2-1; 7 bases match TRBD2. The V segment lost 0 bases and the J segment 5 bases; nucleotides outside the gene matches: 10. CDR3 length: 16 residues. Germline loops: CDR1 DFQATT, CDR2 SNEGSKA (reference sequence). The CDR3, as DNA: TGCAGTGCTAGAGATTTAGGCCGACTAGCCCACAATGAGCAGTTCTTC. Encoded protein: CSARDLGRLAHNEQFF.

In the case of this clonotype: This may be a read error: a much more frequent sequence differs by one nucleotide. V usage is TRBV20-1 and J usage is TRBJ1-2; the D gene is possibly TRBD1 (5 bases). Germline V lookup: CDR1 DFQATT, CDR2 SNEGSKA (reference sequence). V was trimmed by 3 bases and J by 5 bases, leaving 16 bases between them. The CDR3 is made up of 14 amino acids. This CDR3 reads CSARGTFGSYGYTF. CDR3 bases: TGCAGTGCTAGGGGGACCTTTGGGAGTTATGGCTACACCTTC.

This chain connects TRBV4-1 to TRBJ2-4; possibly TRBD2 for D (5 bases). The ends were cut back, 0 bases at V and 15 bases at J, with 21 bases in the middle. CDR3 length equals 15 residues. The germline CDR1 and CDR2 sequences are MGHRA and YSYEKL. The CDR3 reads CASSQEASNPYELYF. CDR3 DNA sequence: TGCGCCAGCAGCCAAGAAGCTAGCAACCCCTACGAGCTGTACTTC.

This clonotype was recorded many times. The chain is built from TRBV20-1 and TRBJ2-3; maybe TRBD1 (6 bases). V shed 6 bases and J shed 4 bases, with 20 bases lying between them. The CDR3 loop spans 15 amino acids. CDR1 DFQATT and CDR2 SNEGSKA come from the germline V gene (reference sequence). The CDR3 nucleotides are TGCAGTGCCCCGTTGGCAGGGAACAGGGCAGATACGCAGTATTTT. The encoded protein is CSAPLAGNRADTQYF.

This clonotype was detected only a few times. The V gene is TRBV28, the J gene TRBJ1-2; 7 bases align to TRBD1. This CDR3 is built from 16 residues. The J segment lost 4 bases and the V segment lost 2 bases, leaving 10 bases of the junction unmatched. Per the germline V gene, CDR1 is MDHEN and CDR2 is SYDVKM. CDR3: CASSLLTGEGGYGYTF. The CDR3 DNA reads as TGTGCCAGCAGTTTACTAACAGGGGAAGGAGGCTATGGCTACACCTTC.

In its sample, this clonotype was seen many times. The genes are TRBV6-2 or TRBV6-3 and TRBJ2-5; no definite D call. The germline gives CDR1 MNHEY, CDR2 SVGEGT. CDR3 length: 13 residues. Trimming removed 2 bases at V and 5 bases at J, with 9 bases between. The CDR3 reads CASSYNSGETQYF. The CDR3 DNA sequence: TGTGCCAGCAGTTACAACAGTGGGGAGACCCAGTACTTC.

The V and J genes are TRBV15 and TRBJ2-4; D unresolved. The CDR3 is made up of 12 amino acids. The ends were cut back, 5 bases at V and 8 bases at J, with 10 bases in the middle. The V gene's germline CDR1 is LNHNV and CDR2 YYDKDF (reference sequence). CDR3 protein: CATSVVGDIQYF. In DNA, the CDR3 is TGTGCCACCAGCGTCGTAGGAGACATTCAGTACTTC.

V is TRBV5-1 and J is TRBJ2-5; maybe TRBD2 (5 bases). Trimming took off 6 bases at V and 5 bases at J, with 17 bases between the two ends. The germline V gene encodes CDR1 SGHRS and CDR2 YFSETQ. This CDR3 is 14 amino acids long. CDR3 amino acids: CASTTSGNWETQYF. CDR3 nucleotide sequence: TGCGCCAGCACCACTAGTGGGAATTGGGAGACCCAGTACTTC.

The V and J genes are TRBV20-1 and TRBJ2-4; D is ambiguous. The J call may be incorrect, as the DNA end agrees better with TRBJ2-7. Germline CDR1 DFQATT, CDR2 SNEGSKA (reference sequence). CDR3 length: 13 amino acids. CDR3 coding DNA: TGCAGTGCTAGAGGCCAATCCGCTAACGAGCAGTACTTC. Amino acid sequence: CSARGQSANEQYF.

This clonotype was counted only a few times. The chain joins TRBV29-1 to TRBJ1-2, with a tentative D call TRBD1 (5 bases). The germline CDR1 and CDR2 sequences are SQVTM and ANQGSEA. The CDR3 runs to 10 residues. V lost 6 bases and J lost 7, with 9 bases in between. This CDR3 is CSVPGPGYTF. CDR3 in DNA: TGCAGCGTCCCAGGGCCTGGCTACACCTTC.

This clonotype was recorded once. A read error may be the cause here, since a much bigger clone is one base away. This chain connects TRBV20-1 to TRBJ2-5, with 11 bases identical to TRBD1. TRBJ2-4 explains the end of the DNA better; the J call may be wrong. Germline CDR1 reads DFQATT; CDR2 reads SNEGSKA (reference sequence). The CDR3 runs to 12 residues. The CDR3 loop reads CSARTGGNIQYF. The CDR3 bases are TGCAGTGCGAGGACAGGGGGCAACATTCAGTACTTC.

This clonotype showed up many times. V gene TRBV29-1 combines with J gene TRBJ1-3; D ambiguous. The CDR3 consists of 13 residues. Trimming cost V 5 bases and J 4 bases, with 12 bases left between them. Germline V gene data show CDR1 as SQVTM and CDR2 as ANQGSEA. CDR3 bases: TGCAGCGTTACCTGGGCTGACGGAAACACCATATATTTT. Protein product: CSVTWADGNTIYF.

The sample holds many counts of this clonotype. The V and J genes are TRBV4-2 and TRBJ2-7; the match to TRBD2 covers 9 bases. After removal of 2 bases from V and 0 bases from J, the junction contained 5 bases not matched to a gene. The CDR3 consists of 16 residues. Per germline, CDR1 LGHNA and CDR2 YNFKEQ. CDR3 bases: TGTGCCAGCAGCCAACTCCTAGCGGGGAGCTCCTACGAGCAGTACTTC. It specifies CASSQLLAGSSYEQYF.

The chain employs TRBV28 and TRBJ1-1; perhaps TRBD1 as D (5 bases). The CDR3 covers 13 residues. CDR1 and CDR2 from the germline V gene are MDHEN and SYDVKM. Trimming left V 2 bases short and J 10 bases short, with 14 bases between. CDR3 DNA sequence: TGTGCCAGCAGTTTAGAGGGCGGAAGGGGAGCTTTCTTT. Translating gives CASSLEGGRGAFF.

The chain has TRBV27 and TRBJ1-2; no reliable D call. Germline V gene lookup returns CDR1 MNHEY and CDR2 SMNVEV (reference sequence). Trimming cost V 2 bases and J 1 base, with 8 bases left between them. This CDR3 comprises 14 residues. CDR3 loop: CASSLKRGNYGYTF. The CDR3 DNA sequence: TGTGCCAGCAGTTTAAAACGGGGTAACTATGGCTACACCTTC.

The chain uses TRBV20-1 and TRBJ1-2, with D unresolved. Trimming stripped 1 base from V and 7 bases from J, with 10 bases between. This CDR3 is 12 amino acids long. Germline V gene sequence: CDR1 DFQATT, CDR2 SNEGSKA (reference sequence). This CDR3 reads CSARATDSGYTF. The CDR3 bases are TGCAGTGCTAGAGCCACGGATAGTGGCTACACCTTC.

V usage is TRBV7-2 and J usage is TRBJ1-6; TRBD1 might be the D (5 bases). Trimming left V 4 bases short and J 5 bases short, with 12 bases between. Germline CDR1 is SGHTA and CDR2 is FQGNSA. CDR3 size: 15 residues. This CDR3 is CASSSHPGDNSPLHF. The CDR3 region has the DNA TGTGCCAGCAGCTCCCACCCGGGGGATAATTCACCCCTCCACTTT.

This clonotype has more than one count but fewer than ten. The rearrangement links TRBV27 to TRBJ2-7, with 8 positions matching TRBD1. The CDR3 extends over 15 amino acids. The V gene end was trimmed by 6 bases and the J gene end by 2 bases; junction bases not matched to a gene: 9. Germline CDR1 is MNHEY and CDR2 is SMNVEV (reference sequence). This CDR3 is CASRPNQGAPYEQYF. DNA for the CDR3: TGTGCCAGCAGACCAAATCAGGGGGCGCCCTACGAGCAGTACTTC.

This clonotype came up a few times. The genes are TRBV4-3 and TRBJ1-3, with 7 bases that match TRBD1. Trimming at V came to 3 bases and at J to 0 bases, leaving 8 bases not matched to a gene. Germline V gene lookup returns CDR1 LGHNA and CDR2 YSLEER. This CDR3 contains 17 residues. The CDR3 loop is CASSQDGTEFSGNTIYF. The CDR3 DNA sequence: TGCGCCAGCAGCCAGGACGGGACAGAGTTCTCTGGAAACACCATATATTTT.

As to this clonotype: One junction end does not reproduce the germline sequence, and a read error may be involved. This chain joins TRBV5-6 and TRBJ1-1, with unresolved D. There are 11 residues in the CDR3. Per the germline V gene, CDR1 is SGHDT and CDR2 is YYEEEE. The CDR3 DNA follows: TGTGTCAGCAGCTTGAACACTGAAGCTTTCTTT. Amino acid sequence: CVSSLNTEAFF.

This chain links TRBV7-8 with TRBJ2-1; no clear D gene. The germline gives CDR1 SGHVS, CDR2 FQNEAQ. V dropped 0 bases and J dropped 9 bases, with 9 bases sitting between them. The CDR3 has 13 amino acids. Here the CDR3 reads CASSLAGSSEQFF. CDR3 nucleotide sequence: TGTGCCAGCAGCTTAGCGGGTAGCAGTGAGCAGTTCTTC.

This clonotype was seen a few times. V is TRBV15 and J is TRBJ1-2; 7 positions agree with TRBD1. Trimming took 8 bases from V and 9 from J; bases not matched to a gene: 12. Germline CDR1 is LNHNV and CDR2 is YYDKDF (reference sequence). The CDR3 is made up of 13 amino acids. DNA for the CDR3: TGTGCCACCGCGAGCACCAGGGACAGTAGCTACACCTTC. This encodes CATASTRDSSYTF.